The clone carrying this T cell receptor beta chain appeared many times. Its antigen is currently unknown. CDR1 and CDR2 from the germline V gene are MGHRA and YSYEKL. V was clipped by 3 bases and J by 3 bases, with 13 bases between them. The CDR3 runs to 15 residues. This sample is part of a study of T cell repertoires in cytomegalovirus infection. Across the whole study: Through public TCR beta signatures, both CMV infection and matching HLA type were indicated. Study-wide findings and caveats: Ex vivo, HLA-C-restricted CMV-specific TCR beta clonotypes prevailed over the rest of the response. Cumulative public TCR beta family frequency identified CMV carriers with the relevant HLA.

TCRdb ran MiXCR on the reads and lists one entry per CDR3 protein. The data contain 450,000 to 600,000 distinct CDR3 sequences, approximately 10% of them singletons. This TCR was recovered from a human donor in good health (CMV status not recorded). Some clones in this sample may be carry-over from other donors' samples. The sample taken for sequencing was PBMCs. The chain links TRBV4-1 to TRBJ2-3; weak D call: TRBD2 (6 bases). The CDR3 is CASSHPAEGTDTQYF. CDR3 nucleotide sequence: TGCGCCAGCAGCCACCCGGCGGAGGGAACAGATACGCAGTATTTT.